This T cell receptor (beta chain) came from a study of blood T cell repertoires in COVID-19. Study in general: Sites across the United States, Italy and Spain contributed samples from acute and convalescent COVID-19. From T cells, B-cell-depleted T cells, or PBMCs came the material, which was cDNA or gDNA.

Study processing details: The authors estimated nucleated cell counts from reference gene primer amplification. Profiled with immunoSEQ multiplex PCR; TCRdb holds only in-frame clones, not every one. The D gene and trimming were derived from the DNA, and the V and J assignments and clone size from that table. The sample has approximately 78,000 clones; 70% to 90% are singletons. Germline V gene sequence: CDR1 SGHRS, CDR2 YFSETQ. Losses at the gene ends were 5 bases for V and 7 bases for J; bases not matched to a gene: 7. The CDR3 runs to 14 residues. The TCR originated in a man aged 50-60 years with acute or convalescent COVID-19. The chain couples TRBV5-1 to TRBJ1-4; the match to TRBD1 covers 8 bases. Sequenced input: peripheral blood. The CDR3 sequence is CASSPGQELEKLFF. CDR3 nucleotides: TGCGCCAGCAGTCCGGGACAGGAACTTGAAAAACTGTTTTTT.